This TCR beta chain appears in the sequencing data of a study of blood T cell repertoires in COVID-19. Study summary: Acute-phase and convalescent COVID-19 samples originated in the United States, Italy and Spain. PBMCs, B-cell-depleted T cells, or T cells were the source of the cDNA or gDNA that made up the material.

The CDR3 consists of 17 residues. Germline CDR1 and CDR2: SGDLS and YYNGEE. The V segment lost 6 bases and the J segment 4 bases; nucleotides outside the gene matches: 17. In the authors' workflow: The assay estimated nucleated cells by amplifying reference gene primers. This table comes from immunoSEQ multiplex PCR, and its TCRdb copy is limited to in-frame clones, with some not included. The V and J calls and clone size come from that table; D and trimming were worked out from the DNA. The data show some 260,000 clones, 70% to 90% seen once. Sequencing used peripheral blood. This receptor was taken from a woman aged 40 to 50 who had recovered from COVID-19. This chain uses TRBV9 with TRBJ1-2; 8 bases align to TRBD1. The CDR3 bases are TGTGCCAGCAACCCAACGGCAGCCGCGACAGGGGCCTATGGCTACACCTTC. This codes for CASNPTAAATGAYGYTF.